The rows below give T cell receptor beta chains drawn from one sample of a study of chemoradiotherapy in HPV16-positive cancers. Profiled with immunoSEQ multiplex PCR; TCRdb holds only in-frame clones, not every one. The table lists approximately 5,000 clones, about 92% of them singletons. Sampling was performed from a patient who underwent chemoradiotherapy. All receptors come from a human donor with HPV-associated anogenital cancer. Each CDR3 is given with its conserved first and last residue. D genes are given only for firm matches. Where a row states a size, it is once, few, many or the class of an expanded clone; other rows omit it.

V	size	D	J	DNA	CDR3
TRBV6-1	.	TRBD1	TRBJ2-7	TGTGCCAACTCCGGGACAGGGCACGGCGAGCAGTACTTC	CANSGTGHGEQYF
TRBV10-3	.	.	TRBJ2-3	TGTGCCATCAGTGAGTGGGTTATGAGGACAGATACGCAGTATTTT	CAISEWVMRTDTQYF
TRBV7-9	.	TRBD1	TRBJ1-2	TGTGCCAGCAGCTTAAATGGAGTGAGACAGGGCAACAGCTACACCTTC	CASSLNGVRQGNSYTF
TRBV6-1	.	.	TRBJ2-1	TGTGCCAGCGGAGTGGGCTCCTACAATGAGCAGTTCTTC	CASGVGSYNEQFF
TRBV7-2	.	.	TRBJ2-1	TGTGCCAGCAGCTTAGCGGGGACTGTAGCAGAGCAGTTCTTC	CASSLAGTVAEQFF
TRBV7-6	.	.	TRBJ2-1	TGTGCCAGCAGCTTAGACGGGGGACCCTACAATGAGCAGTTCTTC	CASSLDGGPYNEQFF
TRBV11-2	.	TRBD2	TRBJ2-1	TGTGCCAGCAGCTCGATAGCGGGGACTAGGGGCTCCTACAATGAGCAGTTCTTC	CASSSIAGTRGSYNEQFF
TRBV6-1	.	.	TRBJ2-1	TGTGCCAGCAGTATACTATGGATGGGCAATGAGCAGTTCTTC	CASSILWMGNEQFF
TRBV2	.	.	TRBJ2-5	TGTGCCAGCAGTGATGACGATCCATCGGAGACCCAGTACTTC	CASSDDDPSETQYF
TRBV30	.	.	TRBJ1-2	TGTGCCTGGAAGTTTGGGTGGGGGAGCGATGGCTACACCTTC	CAWKFGWGSDGYTF
TRBV28	.	TRBD1	TRBJ2-5	TGTGCCAGCATTACGGACAGGGGGCGATTGGAGACCCAGTACTTC	CASITDRGRLETQYF
TRBV12-5	.	TRBD1	TRBJ2-1	TGTGCTAGTGGCCGCGGACAGGGAGCCGAGTTCTTC	CASGRGQGAEFF
TRBV30	.	.	TRBJ1-2	TGTGCCTGGATCGGAGGGGCTAACTATGGCTACACCTTC	CAWIGGANYGYTF
TRBV5-4	.	.	TRBJ1-4	TGTGCCAGCAGCTTGGAGGGGACCCGGTCAAAGGAAAAACTGTTTTTT	CASSLEGTRSKEKLFF
TRBV4-1	few	TRBD1	TRBJ1-6	TGCGCCAGCAGCCAAGCGGACAGGAGTCCAATGTCACCCCTCCACTTT	CASSQADRSPMSPLHF
TRBV5-5	.	TRBD1	TRBJ1-6	TGTGCCAGCAGCCAGGGACAGGGGAGAACGGGGTCACCCCTCCACTTT	CASSQGQGRTGSPLHF
TRBV21-1	.	.	TRBJ1-2	TGTGCCAGCAGCAAATGGAGGTTAGAGGGGCCGTCCATCTATGGCTACACCTTC	CASSKWRLEGPSIYGYTF
TRBV25-1	.	.	TRBJ1-1	TGTGCCAGCAGTGAATGGATTAGTGACACTGAAGCTTTCTTT	CASSEWISDTEAFF
TRBV19	.	TRBD1	TRBJ1-4	TGTGCCAGTAGTATACGGACAGGTCCGCTGAAACTGTTTTTT	CASSIRTGPLKLFF
TRBV11-2	.	.	TRBJ2-1	TGTGCCAGCAGCTTACTGGGGATTCGGGATGAGCAGTTCTTC	CASSLLGIRDEQFF
TRBV19	.	.	TRBJ1-3	TGTGCCAGTAGTATTATAACGTCGTCTGGAAACACCATATATTTT	CASSIITSSGNTIYF
TRBV27	.	TRBD1	TRBJ2-1	TGTGCCAGCAGTTCCGGGACAGGGGGCAATGAGCAGTTCTTC	CASSSGTGGNEQFF
TRBV28	.	.	TRBJ2-3	TGTGCCAGCACCCCTCTAATCACAGATACGCAGTATTTT	CASTPLITDTQYF
TRBV13	.	.	TRBJ1-1	TGTGCCAGCAGCGTGGACACAGGGCTAAACACTGAAGCTTTCTTT	CASSVDTGLNTEAFF
TRBV14	.	.	TRBJ1-1	TGTGCCAGCAGCCAAGTGCCAGACCCTTTCTGGCCGGTGAACACTGAAGCTTTCTTT	CASSQVPDPFWPVNTEAFF
TRBV19	.	.	TRBJ1-1	TGTGCCAGTAGTCCGGCGGGATTGAACACTGAAGCTTTCTTT	CASSPAGLNTEAFF
TRBV2	.	.	TRBJ1-1	TGTGCCAGCTCCTGGGGCATACGGCGGACGAACACTGAAGCTTTCTTT	CASSWGIRRTNTEAFF
TRBV13	.	.	TRBJ1-2	TGTGCCAGCAGCGTCGGGACCTCCAATGGCTACACCTTC	CASSVGTSNGYTF
TRBV9	.	TRBD1	TRBJ1-5	TGTGCCAGCAGCGTAGGGGGGACAGAGAATCAGCCCCAGCATTTT	CASSVGGTENQPQHF
TRBV5-4	.	.	TRBJ2-1	TGTGCCAGCAGCTTGGGGACGCCCAGCTCCTACAATGAGCAGTTCTTC	CASSLGTPSSYNEQFF
TRBV5-1	.	.	TRBJ1-1	TGCGCCAGCAGCAATTCGGGACTGCTGAACACTGAAGCTTTCTTT	CASSNSGLLNTEAFF
TRBV5-1	.	.	TRBJ2-7	TGCGCCAGCAGCTTGGGCGGTTACAGAGGCGACGAGCAGTACTTC	CASSLGGYRGDEQYF
TRBV28	.	.	TRBJ2-6	TGTGCCAGCAACTCCCTCGACAGGACCGGGGCCAACGTCCTGACTTTC	CASNSLDRTGANVLTF
TRBV28	.	.	TRBJ2-2	TGTGCCAGCAGTTTATGGCAGGGACTGGGAAACACCGGGGAGCTGTTTTTT	CASSLWQGLGNTGELFF
TRBV6-6	.	TRBD1	TRBJ1-1	TGTGCCAGCAGATGGGACAGGGGGAGCATGAACACTGAAGCTTTCTTT	CASRWDRGSMNTEAFF
TRBV29-1	.	TRBD1	TRBJ1-2	TGCAGCGTTGAGATCTGGGGGGACAGGGGAGGCGGCTACACCTTC	CSVEIWGDRGGGYTF
TRBV5-4	.	.	TRBJ1-1	TGTGCCAGCATACCCGACCTCGGGGGGGACCCCAACACTGAAGCTTTCTTT	CASIPDLGGDPNTEAFF
TRBV10-1	.	TRBD1	TRBJ2-1	TGCGCCAGCAGTGATCCGGACAGGACCAACGATAATGAGCAGTTCTTC	CASSDPDRTNDNEQFF
TRBV7-9	once	.	TRBJ2-7	TGTGCCAGCACTAAAATGAATTACGAGCAGTACTTC	CASTKMNYEQYF
TRBV7-9	.	.	TRBJ1-1	TGTGCCAGCAGCCTCACAGAATTAAACACTGAAGCTTTCTTT	CASSLTELNTEAFF
TRBV2	.	TRBD1	TRBJ2-3	TGTGCCAGCAGTCCGGGACAGCTGTCCACAGATACGCAGTATTTT	CASSPGQLSTDTQYF
TRBV5-1	.	.	TRBJ2-5	TGCGCCAGCAGCATTGCCTCCGGGGCCGTCGGTGAGACCCAGTACTTC	CASSIASGAVGETQYF